The rows below give T cell receptor beta chains drawn from one sample of a study of Graves' ophthalmopathy and Graves' hyperthyroidism. MiXCR was run by TCRdb on the multiplex PCR reads, yielding one entry per CDR3 protein. Of 680,000 or so distinct CDR3 sequences detected, 20% to 25% appear once; the ten largest clones hold more than 5.5%. Input material: peripheral blood. The receptors originated from a woman between 18 and 29 years old with stable Graves' hyperthyroidism. Some clones in this sample may be carry-over from other donors' samples. CDR3s include the opening cysteine and the closing phenylalanine or tryptophan. D genes are given only for firm matches. Expanded clones get a size class; other rows say once, few or many, or leave the size out.

j_call d_call v_call clone_size cdr3_aa cdr3_nt
TRBJ2-5 TRBD1 TRBV6-1 many CASSESSGTGGETQYF TGTGCCAGCAGTGAATCCTCCGGGACAGGGGGAGAGACCCAGTACTTC
TRBJ2-5 TRBD1 TRBV4-1 NA CASSQDPLRFRGKETQDF TGCGCCAGCAGCCAAGATCCCCTCCGGTTCAGGGGGAAAGAGACCCAGGACTTC
TRBJ2-7 NA TRBV12-3/TRBV12-4 many CASAKGDGSYEQYF TGTGCCAGCGCCAAGGGGGATGGTTCCTACGAGCAGTACTTC
TRBJ2-5 NA TRBV6-5 few CASSYSGPEGVETQYF TGTGCCAGCAGTTACTCGGGACCGGAGGGGGTAGAGACCCAGTACTTC
TRBJ1-1 NA TRBV30 many CGTHHFGNTEAFF TGTGGAACACACCATTTCGGGAACACTGAAGCTTTCTTT
TRBJ1-2 NA TRBV2 many CASSLNRVGNYGYTF TGTGCCAGCTCCCTGAATAGGGTGGGTAACTATGGCTACACCTTC
TRBJ1-2 NA TRBV12-5 many CASGLVLGAANYGYTF TGTGCTAGTGGTTTGGTACTAGGGGCGGCTAACTATGGCTACACCTTC
TRBJ2-5 NA TRBV2 many CASSQVRKQETQYF TGTGCCAGCAGTCAGGTGCGGAAACAAGAGACCCAGTACTTC
TRBJ1-2 NA TRBV7-9 NA CASSLAGPSNYGYTF TGTGCCAGCAGCTTGGCAGGGCCCTCTAACTATGGCTACACCTTC
TRBJ1-2 NA TRBV27 NA CASSTTPYRDYGYTF TGTGCCAGCAGTACCACCCCTTACAGGGACTATGGCTACACCTTC
TRBJ2-4 TRBD1 TRBV20-1 many CSARVGETGINIQYF TGCAGTGCTAGAGTTGGGGAGACAGGGATAAACATTCAGTACTTC
TRBJ1-2 NA TRBV20-1 once CSAKFPGGYGYTF TGCAGTGCCAAATTTCCAGGTGGCTATGGCTACACCTTC
TRBJ2-5 TRBD1 TRBV6-1 NA CASSEEGARETQYF TGTGCCAGCAGTGAAGAGGGGGCGCGAGAGACCCAGTACTTC
TRBJ1-2 TRBD1 TRBV12-3/TRBV12-4 NA CASTSGGDYGYTF TGTGCCAGCACCTCAGGGGGAGACTATGGCTACACCTTC
TRBJ2-7 NA TRBV30 many CAWSHPQYEQYF TGTGCCTGGAGTCATCCCCAATACGAGCAGTACTTC
TRBJ1-2 NA TRBV20-1 many CSASGRRSGGYTF TGCAGTGCTTCGGGACGGCGGTCGGGTGGCTACACCTTC
TRBJ1-1 NA TRBV20-1 NA CSARSSRRLGAEAFF TGCAGTGCTAGATCATCTAGAAGGCTAGGGGCTGAAGCTTTCTTT
TRBJ2-7 TRBD1 TRBV2 many CASRKDRRSYEQYF TGTGCCAGCAGAAAGGACAGGCGATCCTACGAGCAGTACTTC
TRBJ1-1 TRBD1 TRBV6-1 NA CASSQGARAEAFF TGTGCCAGCAGTCAGGGGGCCAGGGCTGAAGCTTTCTTT
TRBJ2-2 NA TRBV28 few CASGSRETGELFF TGTGCCAGCGGCTCACGGGAGACCGGGGAGCTGTTTTTT
TRBJ2-2 NA TRBV2 NA CASRRTVSNTGELFF TGTGCCAGCAGGAGGACAGTGTCGAACACCGGGGAGCTGTTTTTT
TRBJ1-5 NA TRBV27 NA CASPTNQPQHF TGTGCCAGCCCTACCAATCAGCCCCAGCATTTT
TRBJ2-7 NA TRBV30 few CAWSPVSYEQYF TGTGCCTGGAGTCCTGTATCCTACGAGCAGTACTTC
TRBJ2-7 TRBD2 TRBV6-2/TRBV6-3 many CASRRLAGYEQYF TGTGCCAGCAGGAGGCTAGCGGGTTACGAGCAGTACTTC
TRBJ2-7 TRBD1 TRBV24-1 NA CATSDTRTGAEQYF TGTGCCACCAGTGACACCCGGACAGGGGCCGAGCAGTACTTC
TRBJ1-2 TRBD1 TRBV27 many CASSLTGTGGGYTF TGTGCCAGCAGTCTCACCGGGACAGGGGGTGGCTACACCTTC
TRBJ2-7 NA TRBV27 NA CASSLGAHYEQYF TGTGCCAGCAGTTTAGGGGCCCACTACGAGCAGTACTTC
TRBJ2-3 TRBD2 TRBV27 NA CASSLLAASTDTQYF TGTGCCAGCAGTCTACTAGCGGCGAGCACAGATACGCAGTATTTT
TRBJ1-5 NA TRBV6-2/TRBV6-3 few CAGMPGFYSNQPQHF TGTGCCGGCATGCCGGGATTTTATAGCAATCAGCCCCAGCATTTT
TRBJ2-5 NA TRBV4-1 NA CASSPTSENQETQYF TGCGCCAGCAGCCCGACATCAGAGAACCAAGAGACCCAGTACTTC
TRBJ1-6 NA TRBV28 many CASSLPEINSPLHF TGTGCCAGCAGTTTACCGGAGATAAATTCACCCCTCCACTTT
TRBJ1-2 NA TRBV28 many CASSRNNYGYTF TGTGCCAGCAGTCGGAACAACTATGGCTACACCTTC
TRBJ2-7 NA TRBV14 few CASSQPRGDTAYEQYF TGTGCCAGCAGCCAACCAAGGGGGGACACCGCCTACGAGCAGTACTTC
TRBJ2-5 TRBD2 TRBV6-5 many CASSYYGGGRGTQYF TGTGCCAGCAGTTACTATGGCGGGGGGCGGGGGACCCAGTACTTC
TRBJ2-5 NA TRBV12-3/TRBV12-4 many CASSTWTFQETQYF TGTGCCAGCAGTACGTGGACGTTCCAAGAGACCCAGTACTTC
TRBJ2-7 NA TRBV10-2 many CASKGQQGPYEQYF TGCGCCAGCAAAGGGCAACAGGGCCCCTACGAGCAGTACTTC
TRBJ2-7 NA TRBV6-5 many CASTPVDDGEQYF TGTGCCAGCACCCCAGTGGATGACGGCGAGCAGTACTTC
TRBJ2-5 NA TRBV20-1 NA CSASRTGKETQYF TGCAGTGCTTCACGGACGGGGAAAGAGACCCAGTACTTC
TRBJ1-2 NA TRBV5-5 many CASDLERQTYGYTF TGTGCCAGCGATTTAGAGAGGCAGACCTATGGCTACACCTTC
TRBJ1-2 TRBD1 TRBV20-1 NA CSARQGTNYGYTF TGCAGTGCAAGACAGGGAACTAACTATGGCTACACCTTC
TRBJ1-1 NA TRBV7-8 many CASSFDRGATMNTEAFF TGTGCCAGCAGCTTTGATAGGGGCGCTACAATGAACACTGAAGCTTTCTTT
TRBJ1-1 NA TRBV6-5 many CASIWGTEAFF TGTGCCAGCATTTGGGGCACTGAAGCTTTCTTT
TRBJ2-1 TRBD2 TRBV5-1 few CASSLDTSGIDEQFF TGCGCCAGCAGCTTGGATACTAGCGGGATCGATGAGCAGTTCTTC
TRBJ2-7 TRBD1 TRBV28 many CASRTGGLSSYEQYF TGTGCCAGCAGAACAGGGGGCCTGAGCTCCTACGAGCAGTACTTC
TRBJ1-1 NA TRBV2 NA CASSGRQSMNTEAFF TGTGCCAGCAGTGGCCGACAGAGCATGAACACTGAAGCTTTCTTT
TRBJ2-7 TRBD1 TRBV2 many CAIRTGFSYEQYF TGTGCCATAAGGACAGGCTTCTCCTACGAGCAGTACTTC
TRBJ2-2 NA TRBV7-8 NA CASSEQYGGGELFF TGTGCCAGCAGCGAGCAGTATGGAGGCGGGGAGCTGTTTTTT
TRBJ2-2 TRBD1 TRBV28 NA CASSPSDRGNTGELFF TGTGCCAGCAGTCCCTCCGACAGGGGAAACACCGGGGAGCTGTTTTTT
TRBJ1-2 NA TRBV6-5 many CASSYSKGNGYTF TGTGCCAGCAGTTACTCGAAGGGGAATGGCTACACCTTC
TRBJ2-5 NA TRBV2 few CASSVVVQETQYF TGTGCCAGCAGTGTAGTTGTCCAAGAGACCCAGTACTTC
TRBJ2-2 NA TRBV2 many CASRRDVTGELFF TGTGCCAGCAGAAGAGATGTAACCGGGGAGCTGTTTTTT
TRBJ2-5 NA TRBV6-5 few CASSYNSGGPVLETQYF TGTGCCAGCAGTTATAATTCGGGGGGCCCGGTTTTAGAGACCCAGTACTTC
TRBJ1-1 NA TRBV2 NA CASSEAVMGAFF TGTGCCAGCAGTGAAGCAGTAATGGGAGCTTTCTTT
TRBJ1-5 NA TRBV12-5 NA CASARDGYSNQPQHF TGTGCTAGTGCTCGGGACGGTTATAGCAATCAGCCCCAGCATTTT
TRBJ2-5 NA TRBV24-1 once CATSDFTVQETQYF TGTGCCACCAGTGATTTCACAGTGCAAGAGACCCAGTACTTC
TRBJ2-2 NA TRBV5-6 many CASSADRPHTGELFF TGTGCCAGCAGTGCCGACAGGCCCCACACCGGGGAGCTGTTTTTT
TRBJ2-2 NA TRBV4-3 few CASSQDTRGELFF TGCGCCAGCAGCCAAGATACGCGCGGGGAGCTGTTTTTT
TRBJ2-5 TRBD2 TRBV12-3/TRBV12-4 many CASSSRTSGEIQETQYF TGTGCCAGCAGTTCCCGGACTAGCGGTGAAATTCAAGAGACCCAGTACTTC
TRBJ1-1 NA TRBV12-3/TRBV12-4 many CASSLSRGNTEAFF TGTGCCAGCAGTTTAAGCAGGGGAAACACTGAAGCTTTCTTT
TRBJ1-1 NA TRBV6-1 many CASSEGVANTEAFF TGTGCCAGCAGTGAAGGAGTTGCGAACACTGAAGCTTTCTTT